The clone carrying this T cell receptor (beta chain) has a count of ten or more. The antigen is unknown. The authors reverse transcribed all of the isolated RNA, so sequencing captured expressed TCRB transcripts. Profiling relied on immunoSEQ multiplex PCR, and the TCRdb table lists in-frame clones only, not all of them. The sample lists 95,000 to 150,000 clones, around 15% occurring once. This sample stems from a study of beta chain features in type 1 diabetes. Study results and caveats: For patients, the naive, central memory and Treg TCRB repertoires appeared more alike than for healthy donors. Patients with type 1 diabetes showed fewer VDJ junction insertions and more deletions. Researchers report that Type 1 diabetes patients had moderately but significantly shorter TCRB CDR3s across all four CD4+ subsets.

V lost 0 bases, J lost 5 bases, and 10 bases stayed unmatched. This CDR3 has 16 amino acids. Germline V gene lookup returns CDR1 SGHRS and CDR2 YFSETQ. The sequencing input was central memory CD4+ T cells from blood. The sequence derives from a man younger than 30 with type 1 diabetes. The genes are TRBV5-1 and TRBJ2-7; 8 bases are shared with TRBD2. The CDR3 DNA sequence: TGCGCCAGCAGCTTGGACCCGGGACTAGGTTCCAACGAGCAGTACTTC. It is translated as CASSLDPGLGSNEQYF. The whole variable domain, remainder taken from reference TRBV5-1 and TRBJ2-7, is KAGVTQTPRYLIKTRGQQVTLSCSPISGHRSVSWYQQTPGQGLQFLFEYFSETQRNKGNFPGRFSGRQFSNSRSEMNVSTLELGDSALYLCASSLDPGLGSNEQYFGPGTRLTVT.